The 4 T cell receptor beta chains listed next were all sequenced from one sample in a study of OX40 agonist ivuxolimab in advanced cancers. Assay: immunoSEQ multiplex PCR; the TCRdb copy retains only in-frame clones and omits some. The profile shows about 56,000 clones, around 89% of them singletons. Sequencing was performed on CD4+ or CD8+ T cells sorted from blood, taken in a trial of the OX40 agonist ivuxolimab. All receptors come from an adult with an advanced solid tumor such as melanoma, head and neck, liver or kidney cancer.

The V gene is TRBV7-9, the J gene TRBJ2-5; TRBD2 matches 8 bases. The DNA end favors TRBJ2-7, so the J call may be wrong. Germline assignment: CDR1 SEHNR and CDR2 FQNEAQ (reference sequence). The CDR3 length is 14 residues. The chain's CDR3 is CASSLGFAGGEQYF. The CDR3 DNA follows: TGTGCCAGCAGCTTAGGATTTGCGGGAGGCGAGCAGTACTTC.

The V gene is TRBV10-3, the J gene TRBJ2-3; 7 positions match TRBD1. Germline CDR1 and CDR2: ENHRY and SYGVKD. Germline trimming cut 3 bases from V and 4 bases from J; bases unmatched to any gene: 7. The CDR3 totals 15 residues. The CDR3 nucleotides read TGTGCCATCAGTGAAGGGGACCAGGGGGCAGATACGCAGTATTTT. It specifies CAISEGDQGADTQYF.

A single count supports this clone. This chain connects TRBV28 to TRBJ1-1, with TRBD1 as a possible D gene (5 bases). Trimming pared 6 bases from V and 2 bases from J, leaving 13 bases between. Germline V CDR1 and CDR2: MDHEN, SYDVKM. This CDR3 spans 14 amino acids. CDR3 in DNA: TGTGCCAGCAGCAAAGCGGACACTAACACTGAAGCTTTCTTT. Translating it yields CASSKADTNTEAFF. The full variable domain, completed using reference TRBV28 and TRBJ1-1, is DVKVTQSSRYLVKRTGEKVFLECVQDMDHENMFWYRQDPGLGLRLIYFSYDVKMKEKGDIPEGYSVSREKKERFSLILESASTNQTSMYLCASSKADTNTEAFFGQGTRLTVV.

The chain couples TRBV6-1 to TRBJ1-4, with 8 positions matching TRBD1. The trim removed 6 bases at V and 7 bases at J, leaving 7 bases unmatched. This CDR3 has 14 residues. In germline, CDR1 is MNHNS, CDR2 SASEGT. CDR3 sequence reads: CASSTGTGFEKLFF. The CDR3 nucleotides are TGTGCCAGCAGCACCGGGACAGGCTTTGAAAAACTGTTTTTT.